This T cell receptor beta chain stems from a study of blood T cell repertoires in COVID-19. Looking at the study overall: The study drew acute and convalescent COVID-19 samples from the United States, Italy and Spain. T cells, B-cell-depleted T cells, or PBMCs provided the cDNA or gDNA that served as material.

One Seattle source followed patients from active infection through their disease course. CDR3 size: 14 residues. V trimming: 8 bases; J trimming: 3 bases; junction bases outside the gene matches: 9. The V gene's germline CDR1 is MGHDK and CDR2 SYGVNS. Original processing methods: Amplification from reference gene primers served as the basis for estimated nucleated cell counts. Assay used: immunoSEQ multiplex PCR; TCRdb lists only in-frame clones, some missing. V, J and clone size were drawn from that table, and D and trimming were deduced from the DNA. The sample includes roughly 500,000 clones, 89% of them seen just once.

The V gene is TRBV25-1, the J gene TRBJ2-7, with 8 bases lining up with TRBD2. This receptor was identified in a man between 18 and 35 years old with COVID-19, enrolled during active disease. Sequencing was done on a sample of peripheral blood. CDR3 protein: CASQPFSGNYEQYF. The CDR3 bases are TGTGCCAGCCAGCCTTTTAGCGGGAACTACGAGCAGTACTTC.